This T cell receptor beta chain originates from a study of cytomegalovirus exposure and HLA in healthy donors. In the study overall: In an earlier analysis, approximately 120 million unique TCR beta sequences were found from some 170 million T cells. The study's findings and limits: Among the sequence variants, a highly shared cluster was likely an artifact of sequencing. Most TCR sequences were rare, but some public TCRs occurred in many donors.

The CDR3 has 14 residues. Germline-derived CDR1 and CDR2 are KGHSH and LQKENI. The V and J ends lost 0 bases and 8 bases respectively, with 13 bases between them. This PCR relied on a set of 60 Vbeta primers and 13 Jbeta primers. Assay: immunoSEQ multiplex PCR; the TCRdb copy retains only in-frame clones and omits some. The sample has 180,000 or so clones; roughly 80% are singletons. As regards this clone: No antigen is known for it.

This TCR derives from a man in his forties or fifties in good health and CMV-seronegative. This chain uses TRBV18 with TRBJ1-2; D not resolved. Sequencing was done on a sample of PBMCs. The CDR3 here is CASSPPAGSGGYTF. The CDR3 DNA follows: TGTGCCAGCTCACCACCAGCCGGGTCGGGGGGCTACACCTTC.